Listed below are T cell receptor beta chains from one sample, sequenced in a study of blood T cell repertoires in COVID-19. Produced via immunoSEQ multiplex PCR; TCRdb's table is partial and in-frame only. The sample contains more than 400,000 clones, around 87% of which appear only once. The material sequenced was PBMCs or T cells enriched from blood (not recorded which). The origin of the receptors is a woman aged 18-29 years who had recovered from COVID-19. The CDR3 runs from the conserved cysteine through the conserved F or W. The order of the fields is CDR3 DNA, CDR3 protein, V gene, D gene, CDR3 length, J gene, clone size. A D gene is named only where the DNA matches it firmly. Clone size is stated in some rows and not others, as once, few, many or a class when expanded.

TGTGCCAGCACCTCAGGGTATTCACCCCTCCACTTT	CASTSGYSPLHF	TRBV7-2	NA	12	TRBJ1-6	NA
TGTGCCAGCAGTCTCGGGACAGGGCTAGCCCTCCACTTT	CASSLGTGLALHF	TRBV12-3/TRBV12-4	TRBD1	13	TRBJ1-6	NA
TGTGCCAGCTCACCACCGGGGGGGGCCCATCAGCCCCAGCATTTT	CASSPPGGAHQPQHF	TRBV18	NA	15	TRBJ1-5	NA
TGCGCCAGCAGCTTAGCTACAGGGGCCCAGAGCTACACCTTC	CASSLATGAQSYTF	TRBV5-1	TRBD1	14	TRBJ1-2	NA
TGTGCCAGCAGCCGATCCTCAGGGGGCGAGTACAATGAGCAGTTCTTC	CASSRSSGGEYNEQFF	TRBV5-6	TRBD1	16	TRBJ2-1	NA
TGTGCCAGCACCCGACAGGAAGCGGTGAACTATGGCTACACCTTC	CASTRQEAVNYGYTF	TRBV28	NA	15	TRBJ1-2	NA
TGTGCCAGCAGCTCTAGCCTGGCGGGGGGAGGGACTGAAGCTTTCTTT	CASSSSLAGGGTEAFF	TRBV9	NA	16	TRBJ1-1	NA
TGTGCCAGCAGCACAGGGTTGACGGACTACTATGGCTACACCTTC	CASSTGLTDYYGYTF	TRBV7-9	NA	15	TRBJ1-2	NA
TGTGCCAGCAGCGATATTAGGCAGGGGGTGGACTATGGCTACACCTTC	CASSDIRQGVDYGYTF	TRBV11-2	TRBD1	16	TRBJ1-2	NA
TGTGCCAGCAGCTCGCTTAATGATGACAGGGGACATGAAGCTTTCTTT	CASSSLNDDRGHEAFF	TRBV11-2	TRBD1	16	TRBJ1-1	once
TGTGCCAGCATTTCCAGGGGAGAATCCGGGGAGCTGTTTTTT	CASISRGESGELFF	TRBV6-6	NA	14	TRBJ2-2	once
TGTGCCAGCGAAAAGGGGGAAGCGAGGTTCACTGAAGCTTTCTTT	CASEKGEARFTEAFF	TRBV21-1	NA	15	TRBJ1-1	NA
TGTGCCAGTAGTCCTGACAGGGAGAGCAATCAGCCCCAGCATTTT	CASSPDRESNQPQHF	TRBV19	TRBD1	15	TRBJ1-5	NA
TGTGCCAGCAGGGGGGCAGAAATGTTTGGTGAAGCTTTCTTT	CASRGAEMFGEAFF	TRBV2	NA	14	TRBJ1-1	once
TGTGCCAGCAGAGATGCCGGGACAGGCTCCACTGAAGCTTTCTTT	CASRDAGTGSTEAFF	TRBV2	TRBD1	15	TRBJ1-1	NA
TGTGCCAGCTCACCGAGGACAGAGGATGAAGCTTTCTTT	CASSPRTEDEAFF	TRBV18	NA	13	TRBJ1-1	few
TGCAGCGTTTTTATCAGTGGCACCGGGGAGCTGTTTTTT	CSVFISGTGELFF	TRBV29-1	NA	13	TRBJ2-2	few
TGTGCCAGCAGCTTAGCAGGGTTTGCAAATTCACCCCTCCACTTT	CASSLAGFANSPLHF	TRBV13	NA	15	TRBJ1-6	NA
TGTGCCAGCAGCTTACCCCGGGGGAGGAAGAACACTGAAGCTTTCTTT	CASSLPRGRKNTEAFF	TRBV7-9	NA	16	TRBJ1-1	NA
TGTGCCAGTAGTATAGGGGCCTACTCCTTCATGAACACTGAAGCTTTCTTT	CASSIGAYSFMNTEAFF	TRBV19	NA	17	TRBJ1-1	NA
TGCGCCAGCAGCTTGGCAAGGGAGGACACTGAAGCTTTCTTT	CASSLAREDTEAFF	TRBV5-1	NA	14	TRBJ1-1	NA
TGTGCCACCAGTGATTTACAGGGGAGGAAGCAGCCCCAGCATTTT	CATSDLQGRKQPQHF	TRBV24-1	TRBD1	15	TRBJ1-5	NA
TGTGCCAGTAGCCCCGGTCACGGAGGGACCCAGTACTTC	CASSPGHGGTQYF	TRBV19	NA	13	TRBJ2-5	NA
TGTGCCAGCAGCTACCAACCGTCGGGAGCCTCTTCACCCCTCCACTTT	CASSYQPSGASSPLHF	TRBV7-9	NA	16	TRBJ1-6	NA
TGTGCCAGCAGCTTAGCGCAGGGAAAGATCGATGGCTACACCTTC	CASSLAQGKIDGYTF	TRBV7-9	NA	15	TRBJ1-2	once
TGTGCCAGCAGCCGGAATACAGGGGGCTCGTATGGCTACACCTTC	CASSRNTGGSYGYTF	TRBV3-1/TRBV3-2	TRBD1	15	TRBJ1-2	NA
TGTGCCAGCAGTTTGACTAGCGGGGGGTGGGACGAGCAGTACTTC	CASSLTSGGWDEQYF	TRBV7-9	TRBD2	15	TRBJ2-7	NA
TGTGCCAGCAGTGAACCGACTAACACTGAAGCTTTCTTT	CASSEPTNTEAFF	TRBV6-1	NA	13	TRBJ1-1	NA
TGTGCCAGCAGCCGGGGACTTACGGATACGCAGTATTTT	CASSRGLTDTQYF	TRBV13	NA	13	TRBJ2-3	once
TGTGCCAGCAGCCAAGTGGGAGCCGGGGAGCTGTTTTTT	CASSQVGAGELFF	TRBV3-1/TRBV3-2	NA	13	TRBJ2-2	NA
TGTGCCAGCAGTGGGCAGGGGGTCACTAATGAAAAACTGTTTTTT	CASSGQGVTNEKLFF	TRBV2	TRBD1	15	TRBJ1-4	NA
TGTGCCAGCAGCGTGGACAGGGCCTCCTATGGCTACACCTTC	CASSVDRASYGYTF	TRBV7-2	TRBD1	14	TRBJ1-2	NA
TGTGCCAGCAGCTTAGCGGTGTCGGTTACTGAAGCTTTCTTT	CASSLAVSVTEAFF	TRBV7-2	NA	14	TRBJ1-1	NA
TGTGCCGGCAGGGCCGGACAGGCGGAATATCAGCCCCAGCATTTT	CAGRAGQAEYQPQHF	TRBV2	TRBD1	15	TRBJ1-5	NA
TGTGCCAGCAGCTTGCAGGAAAACACTGAAGCTTTCTTT	CASSLQENTEAFF	TRBV7-9	NA	13	TRBJ1-1	NA
TGTGCCAGCAGCCCCGGTATATGGAAGGGACGGGGGCAAGAGACCCAGTACTTC	CASSPGIWKGRGQETQYF	TRBV6-2/TRBV6-3	NA	18	TRBJ2-5	NA
TGTGCCAGCAGCTTTACAGGGTCTGGAAACACCATATATTTT	CASSFTGSGNTIYF	TRBV5-6	NA	14	TRBJ1-3	NA
TGTGCCAGCAGCTCCCTGGGGGCTCAGGAGAACACTGAAGCTTTCTTT	CASSSLGAQENTEAFF	TRBV27	NA	16	TRBJ1-1	NA
TGTGCCAGCAGTCGGACATATGAGCAGTTCTTC	CASSRTYEQFF	TRBV12-3/TRBV12-4	NA	11	TRBJ2-1	NA
TGTGCCAGTAGTACCCACAGGGCAGATACGCAGTATTTT	CASSTHRADTQYF	TRBV19	NA	13	TRBJ2-3	few
TGCGCCAGCAGCTTGGGAGTCGGGGAAAACTATGGCTACACCTTC	CASSLGVGENYGYTF	TRBV5-1	NA	15	TRBJ1-2	NA
TGTGCCAGTAGTATTACTCGGGACAGCCCAAATCAGCCCCAGCATTTT	CASSITRDSPNQPQHF	TRBV19	TRBD1	16	TRBJ1-5	NA
TGTGCCAGCAGCGACCGGGACACTGAAGCTTTCTTT	CASSDRDTEAFF	TRBV7-9	NA	12	TRBJ1-1	NA
TGTGCCAGCAGCCCCGAGACCAGGACAGATAATTCACCCCTCCACTTT	CASSPETRTDNSPLHF	TRBV4-2	NA	16	TRBJ1-6	NA
TGCGCCAGCAGCTTGGGACTAGCGGGAATCGGTTCCACAGATACGCAGTATTTT	CASSLGLAGIGSTDTQYF	TRBV5-1	TRBD2	18	TRBJ2-3	NA
TGTGCCTGGAGTGTGCAGGCTGCAACTAATGAAAAACTGTTTTTT	CAWSVQAATNEKLFF	TRBV30	NA	15	TRBJ1-4	once
TGTGCCCAAGGAGAGGGCAGGGGTAATTCACCCCTCCACTTT	CAQGEGRGNSPLHF	TRBV30	NA	14	TRBJ1-6	NA
TGTGCCAGCACCCAAGGGGCCAACACCGGGGAGCTGTTTTTT	CASTQGANTGELFF	TRBV9	NA	14	TRBJ2-2	NA
TGTGCCAGCAGCCAAGACACTAGCGGGGGCCAAGAGACCCAGTACTTC	CASSQDTSGGQETQYF	TRBV4-2	TRBD2	16	TRBJ2-5	NA
TGTGCCAGCTCACCACCGAGGTCGGGGACAGTTCCCTACGAGCAGTACTTC	CASSPPRSGTVPYEQYF	TRBV18	TRBD1	17	TRBJ2-7	few
TGCGCCAGCAGCACGGACAGGGGGCCCTATGGCTACACCTTC	CASSTDRGPYGYTF	TRBV5-1	TRBD1	14	TRBJ1-2	few
TGTGCCAGCAGCCTTGACAGGGCAGATGGCTACACCTTC	CASSLDRADGYTF	TRBV28	TRBD1	13	TRBJ1-2	few
TGTGCCAGCAGTTTCAAGGTCACTAGCGGGGCCTACGAGCAGTACTTC	CASSFKVTSGAYEQYF	TRBV7-2	TRBD2	16	TRBJ2-7	NA
TGTGCCAGGGAGAACTTTCCAGGGTCCACCGGGGAGCTGTTTTTT	CARENFPGSTGELFF	TRBV6-5	NA	15	TRBJ2-2	NA